The TCR beta chain described here comes from a study of blood T cells in healthy people across ages (dated by TCRdb to about 2015). Notes on the research overall: Template switching captured roughly one uniquely barcoded TCR beta cDNA molecule per two T cells in model experiments. Donors were grouped into four age groups: young (average about 15 years), middle-aged (around 39), aged (approximately 58) and long-lived (around 82). To track age-related changes in TCR beta repertoire diversity, the study relied on deep sequencing normalized with unique cDNA molecular identifiers. Using the same blood draw, the study looked at two additional independent replicas of 1 million unique cDNA reads for two donors, one aged 18 to 30 and the other aged 80 or older. To avoid experimental bias, donors of different ages were spread randomly across the sequencing lanes.

This clonotype was found a few times. The antigen it binds to is not known. The record has no base qualities; no much larger clone is one base away. On the study overall, not on this receptor specifically: Because profiling used bulk unsorted PBMCs, naive and antigen-experienced compartments could not be compared conclusively. Compared with the aged group, more naive CD4+ T cells, fewer expanded clones and increased TCR diversity were shown by the long-lived group, suggesting age selection. Estimates of total diversity based on one million sequenced T cells were considered lower bounds and underestimates. Because the CMV infection status of the donors was unknown, age-related changes in expanded clonotypes may potentially have been confounded. A strong correlation was found between observed TCR beta diversity and the percentage of naive T cells measured by flow cytometry. As age increased, observed TCR beta diversity per million T cells dropped in a roughly linear way, and a significant reduction was already evident by age 40.

Systemically healthy Caucasian individuals from Russia, about 38 in total and aged about 6 to 90 years, were included as donors. Each donor gave approximately 9.3 milliliters of peripheral blood, collected into EDTA-treated Vacutainer tubes. PBMCs were isolated by Ficoll-Paque density-gradient centrifugation, with at least 6 million obtained per sample. Total RNA, at least 6 micrograms per sample, was extracted from PBMCs with Trizol reagent. For every donor, an aliquot of PBMCs went through flow cytometry to measure the percentages of naive CD45RAhigh/CD27high T cells. The CDR3 runs 14 amino acids, cysteine and phenylalanine included. The retained sequence is limited to the CDR3, 42 bases, with the frame set at the first base. V and J are truncated by 4 bases and 2 bases respectively, leaving an intervening sequence of 13 bases. The germline V gene provides CDR1 SGHRS and CDR2 YFSETQ. The protocol used for the library was 5' RACE. The sequencer listed for this sample is Illumina HiSeq 2500. A second PCR of 7 to 11 cycles was run with a J-beta primer mix and a sample-barcoded 5' primer. A unique molecular identifier was introduced onto each TCR beta cDNA molecule by a template-switch 5' adaptor carrying 12 random nucleotides. At least 2.5 million CDR3-containing paired-end reads were obtained from each sample. The Mint cDNA synthesis kit, primed by a TRBC-specific oligonucleotide, was used to synthesize first-strand cDNA from all RNA. Following uracil-DNA glycosylase treatment, all cDNA underwent a first 18-cycle PCR with the universal primers M1SS and BC2_uni_R. In the authors' own workflow: Each sample was normalized by randomly selecting 1 million high-quality reads, each carrying a distinct molecular identifier. Reads with shared molecular identifiers were discarded instead of being binned into consensus sequences. MiTCR, with a Q25 quality threshold and the strictest error-elimination algorithm, was used for CDR3 identification, clonotype clustering and error correction. Lower-bound total TCR beta diversity was estimated with a nonparametric unseen species model using Euler transformation. TCRdb reran the public reads through fastp at Q25 and MiXCR, keeping productive beta chains. CDR3 protein duplicates are merged, each entry listing the most common genes and DNA. The V and J calls here are based on TCRdb, not the publication. The sample table records roughly 900,000 distinct CDR3 sequences; around 49% of these occur just once. The ten largest clones capture around an eighth of the sample.

The sequence was obtained from a man younger than 40 in good health. The V and J segments used are TRBV5-1 and TRBJ2-7, with TRBD2 tentatively as D gene (6 bases match). Sequencing input: blood. The DNA sequence is as follows: TGCGCCAGCAGCACATGGGACTTAGCCTACGAGCAGTACTTC. This sequence encodes CASSTWDLAYEQYF.